This T cell receptor beta chain was recorded in a study of beta chain features in type 1 diabetes. Turning to the study itself: Across the samples, some 98,000,000 sorted cells were examined in total.

Expressed TCRB transcripts were sequenced because the entire RNA isolate underwent reverse transcription. Measured with immunoSEQ multiplex PCR; TCRdb has only the in-frame clones, and not every one. Here the sample spans fewer than 550,000 clones, about an eighth being singletons. The CDR3 loop spans 13 amino acids. Germline CDR1 is SEHNR and CDR2 is FQNEAQ (reference sequence). V dropped 1 base and J dropped 0 bases, with 4 bases sitting between them. Material: naive CD4+ T cells from blood. The sequence was collected from a woman aged 18-30 years in good health. V gene TRBV7-9 combines with J gene TRBJ2-7; D gene unclear. In DNA form, the CDR3 reads TGTGCCAGCAGCTTAGAAGTCTCCTACGAGCAGTACGTC. It specifies CASSLEVSYEQYV.